Only one count was recorded for the clone carrying this T cell receptor beta chain. Repertoires were generated with immunoSEQ multiplex PCR, while TCRdb's copy carries only in-frame clones and drops some. The sample has 190,000 or so clones; roughly four fifths are singletons. The data were taken from a study of blood T cell repertoires in COVID-19. Study at large: Samples taken during acute and convalescent COVID-19 were collected in the United States, Italy and Spain. T cells, B-cell-depleted T cells, or PBMCs provided the cDNA or gDNA that served as material.

The CDR3 is made up of 20 amino acids. Germline-derived CDR1 and CDR2 are MNHEY and SVGEGT. The V gene lost 2 bases and the J gene lost 9 bases, with 32 bases spanning the gap. This receptor was obtained from a man aged 35-49 years who had recovered from COVID-19. Sequencing was carried out using PBMCs or T cells enriched from blood (not recorded which). The V and J genes are TRBV6-2 or TRBV6-3 and TRBJ1-5; D gene unclear. The CDR3 DNA reads as TGTGCCAGCAGTTACGATCGCCTCGGCAGGTTAAGAAAAAAGGAGGGGCCCCAGCATTTT. Translation: CASSYDRLGRLRKKEGPQHF.